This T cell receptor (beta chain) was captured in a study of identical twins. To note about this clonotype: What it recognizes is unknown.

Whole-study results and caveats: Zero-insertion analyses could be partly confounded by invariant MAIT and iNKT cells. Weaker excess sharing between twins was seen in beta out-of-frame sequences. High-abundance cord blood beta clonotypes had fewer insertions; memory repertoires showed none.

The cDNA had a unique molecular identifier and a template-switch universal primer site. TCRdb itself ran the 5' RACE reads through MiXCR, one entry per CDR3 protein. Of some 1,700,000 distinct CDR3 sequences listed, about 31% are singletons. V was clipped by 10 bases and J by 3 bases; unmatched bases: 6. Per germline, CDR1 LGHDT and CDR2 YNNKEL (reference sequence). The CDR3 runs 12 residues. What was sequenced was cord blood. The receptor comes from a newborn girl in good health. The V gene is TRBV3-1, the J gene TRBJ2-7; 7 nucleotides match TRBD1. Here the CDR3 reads CATGTVDYEQYF. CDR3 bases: TGTGCCACCGGGACAGTCGACTACGAGCAGTACTTC.